These 10 T cell receptor beta chains originate from one sample sequenced in a study of T cells in Graves' hyperthyroidism and ophthalmopathy. TCR beta CDR3 regions were amplified from RNA. RT-PCR in the first round (using the HTBI primer set) targeted the TCR CDR3. MiXCR, run by TCRdb on the multiplex PCR reads, gives a single entry per CDR3 protein. The sample yields around 700,000 distinct CDR3 sequences, 35% seen once. The sequenced sample was blood. These receptors were taken from a woman in her 40s with Graves' hyperthyroidism.

The table lists this clonotype with many counts. This rearrangement joins TRBV29-1 to TRBJ2-6; 7 bases agree with TRBD1. V was clipped by 6 bases and J by 2 bases; unmatched bases: 10. Germline V lookup: CDR1 SQVTM, CDR2 ANQGSEA. The CDR3 loop spans 16 amino acids. This CDR3 is CSVPGTAITGANVLTF. The CDR3 DNA reads as TGCAGCGTCCCCGGGACAGCCATAACTGGGGCCAACGTCCTGACTTTC.

This clonotype appeared many times. J is TRBJ1-1 and V is TRBV10-3; maybe TRBD1 (6 bases). Germline V gene sequence: CDR1 ENHRY, CDR2 SYGVKD. V dropped 5 bases and J dropped 7 bases, with 17 bases sitting between them. The CDR3 consists of 14 residues. The CDR3 loop reads CAISQRGDWGEAFF. CDR3 DNA: TGTGCCATCAGTCAGAGGGGGGATTGGGGTGAAGCTTTCTTT.

This clonotype was detected ten times or more. The CDR3 DNA follows: TGTGCCACCAGCAGAGTTGGGGGCGGGAGCTACGAGCAGTACTTC. This sequence encodes CATSRVGGGSYEQYF. The gene calls are TRBV15 and TRBJ2-7; the D gene is possibly TRBD2 (7 bases). This CDR3 has 15 residues. V lost 1 base, J lost 3 bases, and 13 bases lay in between. Looked up from germline, CDR1 is LNHNV and CDR2 is YYDKDF (reference sequence).

CDR3 protein: CASSIDREPVYEQYF. As DNA, the CDR3 is TGTGCCAGTAGTATAGACAGGGAGCCCGTCTACGAGCAGTACTTC. V is TRBV19 and J is TRBJ2-7; D is tentatively TRBD1 or TRBD2 (5 bases each). The CDR3 totals 15 residues. V lost 0 bases to trimming and J lost 3 bases, with 12 bases between them. Germline CDR1 LNHDA, CDR2 SQIVND (reference sequence).

V gene TRBV20-1 combines with J gene TRBJ1-1; TRBD1 agrees at 8 bases. The CDR3 has 15 amino acids. Germline CDR1 DFQATT, CDR2 SNEGSKA (reference sequence). V lost 0 bases to trimming and J lost 11 bases; unmatched junction nucleotides: 14. CDR3 nucleotides: TGCAGTGCTAGAGACCCCGGGACAGGACGCAGTAGGGCTTTCTTT. It is translated as CSARDPGTGRSRAFF.

This clonotype was seen once. This chain joins TRBV10-3 and TRBJ1-5, with D possibly matching TRBD1 (6 bases). CDR1 ENHRY and CDR2 SYGVKD come from the germline V gene. V shed 0 bases and J shed 11 bases, with 14 bases lying between them. The CDR3 is 14 residues long. This CDR3 is CAISESGAPKTQHF. The CDR3 bases are TGTGCCATCAGTGAGTCGGGGGCTCCCAAGACCCAGCATTTT.

The V and J genes are TRBV6-5 and TRBJ2-7; D remains unclear. CDR1 is MNHEY, CDR2 SVGAGI, per germline. The CDR3 runs to 17 residues. V was clipped by 6 bases and J by 0 bases, with 21 bases between them. The CDR3 sequence is CASRKENFGQSSYEQYF. For the CDR3, the DNA is TGTGCCAGCAGAAAAGAAAATTTTGGTCAGAGCTCCTACGAGCAGTACTTC.

This clonotype was seen more than once but under ten times. The V call is TRBV19, the J call TRBJ1-1; D possibly corresponds to TRBD1 (6 bases). V was clipped by 5 bases and J by 0 bases, with 16 bases between them. In germline, CDR1 is LNHDA, CDR2 SQIVND (reference sequence). The CDR3 is 16 residues long. The DNA of the CDR3 is TGTGCCAGTAGTTCACAGGGAGATACGATGAACACTGAAGCTTTCTTT. This codes for CASSSQGDTMNTEAFF.

This clonotype was seen more than once but under ten times. The chain links TRBV6-2 or TRBV6-3 to TRBJ2-5; D uncertain. Germline-derived CDR1 and CDR2 are MNHEY and SVGEGT. The ends were cut back, 0 bases at V and 4 bases at J, with 3 bases in the middle. The length of the CDR3 is 12 residues. The CDR3 DNA reads as TGTGCCAGCAGTTACTCGATAGAGACCCAGTACTTC. It yields the protein CASSYSIETQYF.

CDR3 DNA: TGTGCCAGCAGCCTACCCGGGACAGGAGGCTACGAGCAGTACTTC. Its translation: CASSLPGTGGYEQYF. The genes are TRBV7-8 and TRBJ2-7; 8 nucleotides align to TRBD1. The germline CDR1 and CDR2 sequences are SGHVS and FQNEAQ. J was trimmed by 3 bases and V by 5 bases; bases with no gene match: 9. This CDR3 region has 15 residues.